These 15 T cell receptor beta chains originate from one sample sequenced in a study of blood T cells in healthy people across ages. Primed by a sample-barcoded 5' primer and a J-beta primer mix, a second PCR proceeded for 7 to 11 cycles. Via MiXCR, TCRdb re-called the 5' RACE reads, giving one row per CDR3 protein. The sample contains around 1,000,000 distinct CDR3 sequences, 35% to 40% of which appear only once. Sequencing was carried out using blood. The receptors originated from a man in his late teens or twenties in good health.

As regards this clonotype: At one end, the junction sequence differs from germline, possibly due to a read error. The V gene is TRBV4-1, the J gene TRBJ2-7, with D possibly matching TRBD1 (6 bases). The CDR3 is 13 amino acids. Per germline, CDR1 MGHRA and CDR2 YSYEKL. The CDR3, as DNA: TGCGCCAGCAACCAAGTACAGGGCTCCGAGCAGTACTTC. Translated: CASNQVQGSEQYF.

CDR3 nucleotide sequence: TGTGCCAGCAGCGGGGGAGCTTACGCCTACAATGAGCAGTTCTTC. This gives the protein CASSGGAYAYNEQFF. The genes are TRBV11-3 and TRBJ2-1; tentatively, D is TRBD1 or TRBD2 (5 bases each). The V end was cut by 5 bases, the J end by 2 bases, with 13 bases between. The germline V gene encodes CDR1 SGHNT and CDR2 YENEEA. The CDR3 spans 15 residues.

Turning to this clonotype: The limits of the CDR3 on the DNA are not certain, so only TCRdb's listed CDR3 is given. The J gene is TRBJ2-1, the V gene TRBV9; TRBD2 is taken as the D call from the table, unchecked against the DNA. CDR1 is SGDLS and CDR2 is YYNGEE in the germline V gene. The CDR3 length is 13 residues, termini included. The CDR3 here is CAGSVGSGTSEFF.

Points on this clonotype: Mismatch with germline at one junction end may stem from a read error. This chain links TRBV5-1 with TRBJ1-1; D not certain. CDR1 is SGHRS, CDR2 YFSETQ, per germline. The CDR3 has 13 amino acids. The CDR3, as DNA: TGCGCCAGCACCCCGGGGATGAACCCTGAAGCTTTCTTT. Translated, it gives CASTPGMNPEAFF.

V usage is TRBV6-1 and J usage is TRBJ1-2, with 9 bases lining up with TRBD1. CDR1 and CDR2 (germline): MNHNS, SASEGT. The V segment lost 4 bases and the J segment 6 bases; nucleotides outside the gene matches: 6. This CDR3 is 14 amino acids long. The CDR3, as DNA: TGTGCCAGCAGTGTGAGGACAGGGGACGATGGCTACACCTTC. Translation: CASSVRTGDDGYTF.

The chain recombines TRBV9 with TRBJ2-5; 7 positions agree with TRBD1. The J call may not be correct, given that the DNA end is closer to TRBJ2-1. The CDR3 totals 14 residues. Germline values: CDR1 SGDLS, CDR2 YYNGEE. CDR3: CASSAGQHQETQFF. The CDR3 DNA is TGTGCCAGCAGCGCGGGACAGCACCAAGAGACCCAGTTCTTC.

Concerning this clonotype: An end of the junction differs from the germline gene, which may be a read error. The chain recombines TRBV2 with TRBJ1-2; 7 bases are shared with TRBD1. The germline gives CDR1 SNHLY, CDR2 FYNNEI. The CDR3 contains 14 residues. The CDR3 nucleotides are TGTGTCAGCAGGGGGACACTGCTTAACTATGGCTACACCTTC. Translating it yields CVSRGTLLNYGYTF.

The chain employs TRBV27 and TRBJ1-2, with D unclear. The CDR3 is made up of 15 amino acids. V was shortened by 5 bases and J by 0 bases, with 13 bases between the two germline ends. Germline V lookup: CDR1 MNHEY, CDR2 SMNVEV (reference sequence). The chain's CDR3 is CASSLGYRANYGYTF. CDR3 DNA: TGTGCCAGCAGTCTGGGTTACCGAGCTAACTATGGCTACACCTTC.

This clonotype has just a few counts. The J gene is TRBJ1-2, the V gene TRBV9; D remains ambiguous. The CDR3 spans 15 residues. Looked up from germline, CDR1 is SGDLS and CDR2 is YYNGEE. The V gene lost 2 bases and the J gene lost 0 bases, with 11 bases spanning the gap. CDR3 DNA sequence: TGTGCCAGCAGCGTCGGACGGGAAGCTAACTATGGCTACACCTTC. As protein: CASSVGREANYGYTF.

This clonotype was counted many times. This sequence joins TRBV20-1 and TRBJ2-3, with 15 bases that match TRBD2. The V and J ends lost 5 bases and 2 bases, in that order; junction bases with no gene match: 8. The CDR3 spans 17 residues. In germline, CDR1 is DFQATT, CDR2 SNEGSKA (reference sequence). CDR3 in DNA: TGCAGTGCTTCCGGGACTAGCGGGGGGCCCCTCACAGATACGCAGTATTTT. This translates into CSASGTSGGPLTDTQYF.

This clonotype was observed a few times. The chain has TRBV12-3 or TRBV12-4 and TRBJ1-6; 9 bases fit TRBD1. Germline trimming cut 4 bases from V and 8 bases from J; bases unmatched to any gene: 3. The CDR3 sequence is 14 residues long. The CDR3 region has the DNA TGTGCCAGCAGTTCCCGACAGGGGGATTCACCCCTCCACTTT. This codes for CASSSRQGDSPLHF.

This clonotype was seen a single time. The V call is TRBV2, the J call TRBJ2-1; 7 bases map to TRBD1. V lost 11 bases, J lost 0 bases, and 7 bases stayed unmatched. This CDR3 comprises 14 residues. Germline CDR1 SNHLY, CDR2 FYNNEI. The chain's CDR3 is CAPGDSRSYNEQFF. The CDR3 DNA reads as TGTGCCCCAGGGGACAGTCGCTCCTACAATGAGCAGTTCTTC.

This clonotype was found many times. The chain employs TRBV10-3 and TRBJ2-1, with 15 nucleotides matching TRBD2. The V gene end was trimmed by 4 bases and the J gene end by 9 bases; junction bases not matched to a gene: 4. This CDR3 is 15 amino acids long. Looked up from germline, CDR1 is ENHRY and CDR2 is SYGVKD. The CDR3, as DNA: TGTGCCATCAGTGGGACTAGCGGGGGGGCCGGTGAGCAGTTCTTC. This sequence encodes CAISGTSGGAGEQFF.

The chain uses TRBV7-2 and TRBJ2-3, with D perhaps TRBD1 (6 bases). This CDR3 has 14 residues. In germline, CDR1 is SGHTA, CDR2 FQGNSA. Trimming shortened V by 3 bases and J by 1 base, and 8 bases separated the two germline ends. The CDR3 sequence: CASSFPGGTDTQYF. The CDR3 nucleotides read TGTGCCAGCAGCTTCCCAGGGGGCACAGATACGCAGTATTTT.

This chain uses TRBV6-2 or TRBV6-3 with TRBJ1-4; D not certain. V was pared by 6 bases and J by 0 bases, with 8 bases between. The germline V gene has CDR1 MNHEY and CDR2 SVGEGT. The length of the CDR3 is 14 residues. In nucleotides, the CDR3 is TGTGCCAGCAGAGAACCAGCAACTAATGAAAAACTGTTTTTT. This sequence encodes CASREPATNEKLFF.